This T cell receptor beta chain was identified in a study of breast tumors, draining lymph nodes, adjacent tissues. Study-level points and caveats: Data only fit, rather than demonstrated, lymph node origin of most tumor T cells. Tumor repertoires ranked between lymph nodes and nontumor tissue in diversity, with V and J gene preferences. Compared with basal-like, luminal-like tumors shared significantly more repertoire with nontumor tissue.

TCRdb itself ran the multiplex PCR reads through MiXCR, one entry per CDR3 protein. In the table there are more than 85,000 distinct CDR3 sequences, 21% of which are singletons. Samples came from axillary lymph nodes draining the breast cancer. Counting both end residues, the CDR3 totals 13 amino acids. This clonotype showed up many times. What it recognizes is unknown. The CDR3 ends on some other residue instead of the conserved phenylalanine or tryptophan, so this is likely a read error. It is unclear where the CDR3 begins or ends on the DNA, so no DNA is shown, and the CDR3 is as TCRdb lists it. The chain carries TRBV12-3 or TRBV12-4 and TRBJ2-7; the table gives TRBD1 as D, unverified against the DNA. The sample taken for sequencing was axillary lymph node tissue. The TCR sequence derives from a female donor with breast cancer. Some clones in this sample may be carry-over from other donors' samples. The CDR3 region is CASSLGSRVPPGL.